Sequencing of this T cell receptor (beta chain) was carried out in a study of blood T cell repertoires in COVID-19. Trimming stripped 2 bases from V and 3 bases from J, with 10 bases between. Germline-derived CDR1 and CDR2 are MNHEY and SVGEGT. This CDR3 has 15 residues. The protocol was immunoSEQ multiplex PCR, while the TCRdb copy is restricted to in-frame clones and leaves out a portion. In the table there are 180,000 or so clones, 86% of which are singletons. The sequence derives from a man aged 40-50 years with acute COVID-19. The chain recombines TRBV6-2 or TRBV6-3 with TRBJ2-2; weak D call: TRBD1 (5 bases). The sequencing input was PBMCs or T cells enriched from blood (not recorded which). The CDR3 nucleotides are TGTGCCAGCAGTTACACCCCCAGGGACACCGGGGAGCTGTTTTTT. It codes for CASSYTPRDTGELFF.